This T cell receptor (beta chain) originates from a study of T cell responses to AZD1222 COVID-19 vaccine. Background on the study: Analysis merged second doses at about 4 or about 12 weeks.

Points on this clone: As yet, its antigen is unknown.

General study findings and limits: Sampling captured repertoires only after the peak T cell response. Most donors were white British, females outnumbered males, and clonal diversity was possibly underestimated. Only 6 or 7 people who got AZD1222 tested seropositive at baseline.

Trimming stripped 7 bases from V and 0 bases from J, with 9 bases between. The CDR3 length is 12 residues. Per the germline V gene, CDR1 is SQVTM and CDR2 is ANQGSEA. Assay used: immunoSEQ multiplex PCR; TCRdb lists only in-frame clones, some missing. In the table there are some 95,000 clones, roughly nine tenths of which are singletons. The material sequenced was peripheral blood, taken on day 0 of AZD1222 vaccination. The rearrangement links TRBV29-1 to TRBJ2-5, with D perhaps matching TRBD2 (6 bases). The TCR was taken from an adult in good health. The CDR3 DNA reads as TGCAGCGGAGGAGGGAACCAAGAGACCCAGTACTTC. This sequence encodes CSGGGNQETQYF.